One sample yielded the 29 T cell receptor beta chains listed below, sequenced in a study of cytomegalovirus exposure and HLA in healthy donors. The PCR made use of 60 Vbeta and 13 Jbeta primers. Produced via immunoSEQ multiplex PCR; TCRdb's table is partial and in-frame only. Among some 110,000 clones listed, about 74% were seen once. The source material was PBMCs. The receptor source for this set is a woman aged 45-65 years in good health and CMV-seropositive.

V gene TRBV7-2 combines with J gene TRBJ1-3; perhaps TRBD1 as D (6 bases). CDR1 and CDR2 (germline): SGHTA, FQGNSA. The ends were cut back, 2 bases at V and 0 bases at J, with 11 bases in the middle. The CDR3 length is 16 residues. The CDR3 DNA reads as TGTGCCAGCAGCTTACAGGGACAAATCTCTGGAAACACCATATATTTT. Encoded protein: CASSLQGQISGNTIYF.

The V gene is TRBV19, the J gene TRBJ2-1; 15 bases are a match to TRBD2. The CDR3 is 14 amino acids. CDR1 LNHDA and CDR2 SQIVND come from the germline V gene (reference sequence). V gave up 7 bases and J gave up 15 bases; unmatched junction bases: 10. CDR3 amino acids: CASTQGLAGGFLFF. The CDR3 nucleotides are TGTGCCAGTACCCAGGGACTAGCGGGGGGTTTCTTGTTCTTC.

The gene calls are TRBV7-2 and TRBJ2-5, with unresolved D. The better agreement between TRBJ2-7 and the DNA end casts doubt on the J call. Germline CDR1 is SGHTA and CDR2 is FQGNSA. This CDR3 comprises 12 residues. CDR3 region: CASSLSSYEQYF. The CDR3 DNA sequence: TGTGCCAGCAGCTTAAGCTCCTACGAGCAGTACTTC.

In its sample, this clone was seen a few times. The genes are TRBV7-8 and TRBJ2-1; 11 nucleotides agree with TRBD1. The germline CDR1 and CDR2 sequences are SGHVS and FQNEAQ. Trimming removed 4 bases from V and 7 bases from J; junction bases left unmatched: 12. The CDR3 totals 17 residues. CDR3 coding DNA: TGTGCCAGCAGCTCCCACCCCGGGACAGGGGGGAGTAATGAGCAGTTCTTC. Residues: CASSSHPGTGGSNEQFF.

CDR3 DNA sequence: TGTGCCAGCAGTCTCTGGGGAGCAGGGGCGGGCACCGGGGAGCTGTTTTTT. As protein: CASSLWGAGAGTGELFF. The chain has TRBV28 and TRBJ2-2, with D perhaps matching TRBD1 (6 bases). The germline V gene encodes CDR1 MDHEN and CDR2 SYDVKM. V lost 5 bases, J lost 4 bases, and 20 bases lay in between. The CDR3 sequence is 17 residues long.

The chain is built from TRBV19 and TRBJ2-7; maybe TRBD1 (5 bases). This CDR3 is built from 13 residues. V was trimmed by 2 bases and J by 5 bases, leaving 10 bases between them. The germline gives CDR1 LNHDA, CDR2 SQIVND (reference sequence). CDR3 sequence: CASSIIGRDEQYF. The DNA for the CDR3 is TGTGCCAGTAGTATAATTGGCAGGGACGAGCAGTACTTC.

The chain combines TRBV5-1 with TRBJ1-3; a weak D match, TRBD1 (6 bases). The germline CDR1 and CDR2 sequences are SGHRS and YFSETQ. V lost 0 bases to trimming and J lost 4 bases, with 14 bases between them. The CDR3 has 16 residues. The CDR3 spells CASSLDPTGTGNTIYF. The CDR3 DNA reads TGCGCCAGCAGCTTGGATCCTACAGGGACCGGAAACACCATATATTTT.

The chain is built from TRBV2 and TRBJ2-2, with D perhaps matching TRBD2 (7 bases). V was pared by 5 bases and J by 4 bases, with 17 bases between. The germline CDR1 and CDR2 sequences are SNHLY and FYNNEI. CDR3 length: 16 residues. The CDR3 is CASSNLGGRSTGELFF. The CDR3 bases are TGTGCCAGCAGTAACCTCGGGGGGCGGAGCACCGGGGAGCTGTTTTTT. The full variable domain, completed using reference TRBV2 and TRBJ2-2, is EPEVTQTPSHQVTQMGQEVILRCVPISNHLYFYWYRQILGQKVEFLVSFYNNEISEKSEIFDDQFSVERPDGSNFTLKIRSTKLEDSAMYFCASSNLGGRSTGELFFGEGSRLTVL.

The DNA for the CDR3 is TGTGCCAGCAGCTCGCTTACAGGGTTCATCGAGCAGTACTTC. This translates into CASSSLTGFIEQYF. This chain links TRBV11-2 with TRBJ2-7; maybe TRBD1 (6 bases). The CDR3 has 14 residues. Trimming took off 4 bases at V and 6 bases at J, with 16 bases between the two ends. The V gene's germline CDR1 is SGHAT and CDR2 FQNNGV.

V usage is TRBV29-1 and J usage is TRBJ1-5, with 8 bases matching TRBD1. This CDR3 has 13 amino acids. The V and J ends lost 6 bases and 6 bases, in that order; junction bases with no gene match: 7. Per the germline V gene, CDR1 is SQVTM and CDR2 is ANQGSEA. CDR3 in amino acids: CSVVQGDSQPQHF. The CDR3 coding sequence is TGCAGCGTAGTACAGGGGGACTCTCAGCCCCAGCATTTT.

This chain uses TRBV30 with TRBJ1-5, with unresolved D. Germline V gives CDR1 GTSNPN, CDR2 SVGIG (reference sequence). This CDR3 has 12 amino acids. V shed 1 base and J shed 6 bases, with 7 bases lying between them. CDR3 sequence (DNA): TGTGCCTGGAGTGCTACGGGTCAGCCCCAGCATTTT. Residues: CAWSATGQPQHF.

The chain links TRBV9 to TRBJ2-1; the D gene is possibly TRBD1 (5 bases). V was pared by 0 bases and J by 10 bases, with 11 bases between. The CDR3 contains 13 residues. The germline V gene encodes CDR1 SGDLS and CDR2 YYNGEE. CDR3 DNA sequence: TGTGCCAGCAGCGTAGGGTACCAGGGCGAGCAGTTCTTC. Amino acids: CASSVGYQGEQFF.

The rearrangement links TRBV6-6 to TRBJ1-2; no definite D call. Per the germline V gene, CDR1 is MNHNY and CDR2 is SVGAGI (reference sequence). This CDR3 is 12 amino acids long. The germline V and J ends were trimmed by 2 bases and 3 bases, with 4 bases remaining between them. Here the CDR3 DNA reads TGTGCCAGCAGTTACCAGTACTATGGCTACACCTTC. It specifies CASSYQYYGYTF.

This clone was detected once. The chain employs TRBV15 and TRBJ1-5, with TRBD1 as a possible D gene (5 bases). Germline loops: CDR1 LNHNV, CDR2 YYDKDF (reference sequence). The CDR3 extends over 14 amino acids. V was pared by 8 bases and J by 0 bases, with 11 bases between. CDR3 loop: CATAGGDSNQPQHF. CDR3 coding DNA: TGTGCCACCGCTGGGGGGGATAGCAATCAGCCCCAGCATTTT.

V usage is TRBV19 and J usage is TRBJ2-7, with 7 bases that match TRBD2. This CDR3 spans 15 amino acids. The germline gives CDR1 LNHDA, CDR2 SQIVND (reference sequence). After removal of 4 bases from V and 3 bases from J, the junction contained 9 bases not matched to a gene. This CDR3 reads CASSTGLGGSYEQYF. CDR3 coding DNA: TGTGCCAGTAGTACAGGGCTGGGCGGGAGCTACGAGCAGTACTTC.

The gene calls are TRBV4-3 and TRBJ1-1; D is ambiguous. The CDR3 has 11 residues. V was clipped by 6 bases and J by 3 bases, with 5 bases between them. Germline values: CDR1 LGHNA, CDR2 YSLEER. The CDR3 region has the DNA TGCGCCAGCAGACAGTACACTGAAGCTTTCTTT. Translating gives CASRQYTEAFF.

This sequence joins TRBV18 and TRBJ2-5; weak D call: TRBD1 (6 bases). This CDR3 is 14 amino acids long. The germline V gene encodes CDR1 KGHSH and CDR2 LQKENI. The germline V and J ends were trimmed by 5 bases and 5 bases, with 15 bases remaining between them. The CDR3 spells CASSNSGVQETQYF. As DNA, the CDR3 is TGTGCCAGCTCAAATTCAGGGGTTCAGGAGACCCAGTACTTC. Full variable domain (missing parts from reference TRBV18 and TRBJ2-5): NAGVMQNPRHLVRRRGQEARLRCSPMKGHSHVYWYRQLPEEGLKFMVYLQKENIIDESGMPKERFSAEFPKEGPSILRIQQVVRGDSAAYFCASSNSGVQETQYFGPGTRLLVL.

The V call is TRBV19, the J call TRBJ1-5, with a weak D call TRBD1 (6 bases). The CDR3 runs to 16 residues. CDR1 and CDR2 from the germline V gene are LNHDA and SQIVND (reference sequence). V dropped 5 bases and J dropped 0 bases, with 14 bases sitting between them. CDR3 sequence (DNA): TGTGCCAGTAGTGACCAGGGGATTCATAGCAATCAGCCCCAGCATTTT. This encodes CASSDQGIHSNQPQHF.

The rearrangement uses TRBV7-2 and TRBJ2-1, with a possible D match to TRBD2 (7 bases). The CDR3 has 13 residues. The germline V gene encodes CDR1 SGHTA and CDR2 FQGNSA. V was trimmed by 2 bases and J by 10 bases, leaving 12 bases between them. Here the CDR3 reads CASSLWGGREQFF. The CDR3 bases are TGTGCCAGCAGCTTATGGGGGGGCCGAGAGCAGTTCTTC.

V gene TRBV28 combines with J gene TRBJ2-2; D is unclear. The CDR3 runs 15 residues. CDR1 and CDR2 from the germline V gene are MDHEN and SYDVKM. Trimming removed 4 bases at V and 6 bases at J, with 15 bases between. In DNA, the CDR3 is TGTGCCAGCAGTTCAGCCCAGCTAGTTGCCGGGGAGCTGTTTTTT. The encoded protein is CASSSAQLVAGELFF.

V usage is TRBV25-1 and J usage is TRBJ1-2; tentative D call: TRBD1 (5 bases). Trimming shortened V by 8 bases and J by 4 bases, and 17 bases separated the two germline ends. Germline V gene data show CDR1 as MGHDK and CDR2 as SYGVNS. CDR3 size: 14 residues. Written as DNA, the CDR3 is TGTGCCAGCGGTCAAGGGGCCCACCTCTATGGCTACACCTTC. This translates into CASGQGAHLYGYTF.

The chain is built from TRBV27 and TRBJ2-7, with 7 nucleotides matching TRBD1. Germline loops: CDR1 MNHEY, CDR2 SMNVEV (reference sequence). V trimming: 5 bases; J trimming: 3 bases; junction bases outside the gene matches: 7. This CDR3 has 14 amino acids. The CDR3 here is CASSPRQGRYEQYF. CDR3 coding DNA: TGTGCCAGCAGTCCGAGACAGGGACGCTACGAGCAGTACTTC.

Points on this clone: One end of the junction is discordant with germline, which a read error may explain. The chain is built from TRBV11-2 and TRBJ2-1; D is uncertain. The CDR3 totals 11 residues. CDR1 is SGHAT, CDR2 FQNNGV, per germline. The CDR3 region has the DNA TGTGCCAGCAGCTTCTACGATGAGCAGTTCTTC. Translated: CASSFYDEQFF.

This clone showed up just a few times. The genes are TRBV5-4 and TRBJ1-2; 9 positions match TRBD1. Germline loops: CDR1 SGHNT, CDR2 YYREEE (reference sequence). V lost 0 bases, J lost 4 bases, and 4 bases stayed unmatched. This CDR3 has 15 amino acids. CDR3 in DNA: TGTGCCAGCAGCTTGGGGACAGGGGTACCCTATGGCTACACCTTC. It specifies CASSLGTGVPYGYTF. Drawing the rest from reference TRBV5-4 and TRBJ1-2, the complete variable domain is ETGVTQSPTHLIKTRGQQVTLRCSSQSGHNTVSWYQQALGQGPQFIFQYYREEENGRGNFPPRFSGLQFPNYSSELNVNALELDDSALYLCASSLGTGVPYGYTFGSGTRLTVV.

The rearrangement links TRBV27 to TRBJ2-7, with D possibly TRBD1 on 5 matching bases. Germline values: CDR1 MNHEY, CDR2 SMNVEV (reference sequence). This CDR3 region has 14 residues. V was pared by 3 bases and J by 2 bases, with 11 bases between. This CDR3 reads CASSFTQGPYEQYF. CDR3 sequence (DNA): TGTGCCAGCAGTTTTACCCAGGGCCCCTACGAGCAGTACTTC.

The table lists this clone with a few counts. V usage is TRBV20-1 and J usage is TRBJ2-5, with a weak D call TRBD1 (6 bases). Germline CDR1 is DFQATT and CDR2 is SNEGSKA (reference sequence). The germline V and J ends were trimmed by 7 bases and 1 base, with 7 bases remaining between them. This CDR3 comprises 11 residues. This chain's CDR3 is CSVQGQETQYF. As DNA, the CDR3 is TGCAGTGTACAGGGCCAAGAGACCCAGTACTTC.

The J gene is TRBJ2-4, the V gene TRBV5-5; 9 bases align to TRBD2. Looked up from germline, CDR1 is SGHKS and CDR2 is YYEKEE (reference sequence). The CDR3 has 18 residues. Germline trimming cut 0 bases from V and 2 bases from J; bases unmatched to any gene: 9. CDR3 loop: CASSLGRGGAITKNIQYF. In DNA, the CDR3 is TGTGCCAGCAGCTTGGGCCGCGGGGGGGCCATTACCAAAAACATTCAGTACTTC.

The chain links TRBV18 to TRBJ2-1; 7 bases fit TRBD2. V lost 6 bases and J lost 6; bases outside the gene matches: 17. The germline CDR1 and CDR2 sequences are KGHSH and LQKENI. The CDR3 is 17 residues long. The CDR3 region has the DNA TGTGCCAGCTCTTCCGACATACTAGCGTTTACACTCAATGAGCAGTTCTTC. Residues: CASSSDILAFTLNEQFF.

J is TRBJ1-5 and V is TRBV2; 8 positions agree with TRBD1. Germline CDR1 SNHLY, CDR2 FYNNEI. J was trimmed by 1 base and V by 5 bases; bases with no gene match: 1. The CDR3 is 14 amino acids. The CDR3 loop reads CASSRQGSNQPQHF. The CDR3 bases are TGTGCCAGCAGTCGACAGGGGAGCAATCAGCCCCAGCATTTT.